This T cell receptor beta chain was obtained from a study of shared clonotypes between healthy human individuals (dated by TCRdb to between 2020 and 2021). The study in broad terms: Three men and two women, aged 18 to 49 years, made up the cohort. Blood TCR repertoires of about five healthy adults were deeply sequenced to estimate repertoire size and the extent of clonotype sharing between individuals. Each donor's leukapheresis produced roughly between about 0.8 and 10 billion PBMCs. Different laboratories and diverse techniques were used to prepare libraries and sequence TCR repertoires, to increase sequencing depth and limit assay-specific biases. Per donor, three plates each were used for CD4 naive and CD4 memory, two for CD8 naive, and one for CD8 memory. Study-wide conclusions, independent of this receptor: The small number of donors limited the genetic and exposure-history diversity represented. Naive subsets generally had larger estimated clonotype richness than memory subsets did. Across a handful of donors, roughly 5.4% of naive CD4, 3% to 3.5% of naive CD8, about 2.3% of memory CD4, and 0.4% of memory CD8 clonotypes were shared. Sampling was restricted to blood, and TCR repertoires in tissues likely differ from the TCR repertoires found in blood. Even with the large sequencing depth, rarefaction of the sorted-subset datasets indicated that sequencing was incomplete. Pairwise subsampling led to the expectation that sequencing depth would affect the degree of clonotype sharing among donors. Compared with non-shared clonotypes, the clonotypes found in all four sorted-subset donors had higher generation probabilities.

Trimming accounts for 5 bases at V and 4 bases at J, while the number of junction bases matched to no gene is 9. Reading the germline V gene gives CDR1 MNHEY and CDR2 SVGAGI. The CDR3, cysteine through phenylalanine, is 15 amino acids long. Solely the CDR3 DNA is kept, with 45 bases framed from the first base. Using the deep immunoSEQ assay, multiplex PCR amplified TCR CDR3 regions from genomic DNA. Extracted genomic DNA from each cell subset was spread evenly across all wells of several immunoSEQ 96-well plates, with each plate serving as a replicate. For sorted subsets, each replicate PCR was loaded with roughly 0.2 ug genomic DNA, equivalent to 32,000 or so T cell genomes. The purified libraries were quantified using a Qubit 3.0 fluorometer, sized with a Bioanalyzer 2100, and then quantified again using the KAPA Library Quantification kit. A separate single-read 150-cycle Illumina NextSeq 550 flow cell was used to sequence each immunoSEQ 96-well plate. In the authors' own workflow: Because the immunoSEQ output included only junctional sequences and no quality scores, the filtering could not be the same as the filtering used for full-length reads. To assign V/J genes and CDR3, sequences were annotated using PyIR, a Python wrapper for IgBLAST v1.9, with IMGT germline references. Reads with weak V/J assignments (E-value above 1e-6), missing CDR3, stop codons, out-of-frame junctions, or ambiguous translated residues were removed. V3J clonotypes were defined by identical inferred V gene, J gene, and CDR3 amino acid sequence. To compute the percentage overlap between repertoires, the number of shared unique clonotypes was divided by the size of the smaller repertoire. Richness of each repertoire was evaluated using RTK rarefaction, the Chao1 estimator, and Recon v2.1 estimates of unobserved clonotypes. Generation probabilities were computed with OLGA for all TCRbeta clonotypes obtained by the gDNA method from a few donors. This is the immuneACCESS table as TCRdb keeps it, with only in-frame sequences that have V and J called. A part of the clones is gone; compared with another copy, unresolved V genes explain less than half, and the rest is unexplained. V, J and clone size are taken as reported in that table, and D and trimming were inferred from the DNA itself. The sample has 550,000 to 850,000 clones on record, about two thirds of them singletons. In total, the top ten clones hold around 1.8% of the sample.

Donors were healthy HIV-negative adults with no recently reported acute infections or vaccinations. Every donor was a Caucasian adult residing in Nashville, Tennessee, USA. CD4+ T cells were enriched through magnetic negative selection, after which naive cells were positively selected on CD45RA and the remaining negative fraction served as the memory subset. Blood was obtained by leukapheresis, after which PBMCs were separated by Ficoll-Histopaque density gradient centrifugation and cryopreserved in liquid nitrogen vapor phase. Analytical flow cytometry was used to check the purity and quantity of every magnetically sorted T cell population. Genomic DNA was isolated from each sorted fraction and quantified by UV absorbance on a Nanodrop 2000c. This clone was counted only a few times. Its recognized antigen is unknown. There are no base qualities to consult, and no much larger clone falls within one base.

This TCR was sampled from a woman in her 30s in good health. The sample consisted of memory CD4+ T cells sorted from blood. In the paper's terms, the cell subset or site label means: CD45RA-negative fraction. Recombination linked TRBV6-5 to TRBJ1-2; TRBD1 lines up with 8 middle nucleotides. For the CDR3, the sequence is CASSQYRQGTYGYTF. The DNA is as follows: TGTGCCAGCAGTCAATATAGACAGGGGACCTATGGCTACACCTTC.